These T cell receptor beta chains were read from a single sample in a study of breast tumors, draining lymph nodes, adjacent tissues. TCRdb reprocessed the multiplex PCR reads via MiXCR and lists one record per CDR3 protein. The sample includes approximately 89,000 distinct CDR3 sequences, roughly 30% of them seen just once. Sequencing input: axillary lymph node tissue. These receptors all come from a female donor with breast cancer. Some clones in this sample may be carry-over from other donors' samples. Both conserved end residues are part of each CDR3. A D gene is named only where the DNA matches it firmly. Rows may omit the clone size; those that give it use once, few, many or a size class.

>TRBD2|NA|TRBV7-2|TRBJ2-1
TGTGCCAGAAAAGGGACTAGCGGGAGGGGTCCATACGAGCAGTTCTTC
CARKGTSGRGPYEQFF
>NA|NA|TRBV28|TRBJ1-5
TGTGCCAGCAGCATTCGCCCTTTTAGGGGAAGCAATCAGCCCCAGCATTTT
CASSIRPFRGSNQPQHF
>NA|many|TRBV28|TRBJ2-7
TGTGCCAGCAGTTCTCAGACGGCTACCTACGAGCAGTACTTC
CASSSQTATYEQYF
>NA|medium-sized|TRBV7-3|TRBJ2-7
TGTGCCAGCAGCTTAACGGGTACGGGCGAGCAGTACTTC
CASSLTGTGEQYF
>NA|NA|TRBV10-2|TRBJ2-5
TGCGCCAAGAAGACAGGGAGGGAGACCCAGTACTTC
CAKKTGRETQYF
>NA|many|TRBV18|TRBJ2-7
TGTGCCAGCTCACCGTGGGTAGCAGACGAGCAGTACTTC
CASSPWVADEQYF
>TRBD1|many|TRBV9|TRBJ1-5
TGTGCCAGCAGCGTATCAGGGGGTCAGCCCCAGCATTTT
CASSVSGGQPQHF
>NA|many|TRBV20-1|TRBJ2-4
TGCAGTGCTAGAGTGGCCACCTCAACGTCTCAAAACATTCAGTACTTC
CSARVATSTSQNIQYF
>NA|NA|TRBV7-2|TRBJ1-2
TGTGCTAGCAGCCGGGCTTATGGCTACGCCTTC
CASSRAYGYAF
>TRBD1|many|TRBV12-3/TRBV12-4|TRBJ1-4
TGTGCCAGCGCCACCGGGACAGGGCATGAAAAACTGTTTTTT
CASATGTGHEKLFF
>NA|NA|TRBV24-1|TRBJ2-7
TGCGCCACCACTGACCCGGACGGGACCTACGAGCAGTACTTC
CATTDPDGTYEQYF
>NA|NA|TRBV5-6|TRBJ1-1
TGTGCCAGCAGCCCCGGGGGGGTGAACACTGAAGCTTTCTTT
CASSPGGVNTEAFF
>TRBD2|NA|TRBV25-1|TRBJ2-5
TGTGCCAGCAGTGTCTCTCTAGCGGAGACCCAAGAGACCCAGTACTTC
CASSVSLAETQETQYF
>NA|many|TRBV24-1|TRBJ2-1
TGTGCCACCAGTGATACAGGGAGAGGCTCCTACAATGAGCAGTTCTTC
CATSDTGRGSYNEQFF
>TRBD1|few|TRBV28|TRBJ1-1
TGTGCCAGCATGAAGCGCAGGGGCGACAGGGTGTACACTGAAGCTTTCTTT
CASMKRRGDRVYTEAFF
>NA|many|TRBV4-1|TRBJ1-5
TGCGCCAGCAGCCAATTACCGGGGGAGGGCAATCAGCCCCAGCATTTT
CASSQLPGEGNQPQHF
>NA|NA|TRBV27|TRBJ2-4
NA
CASSTSGLAKNIQYF
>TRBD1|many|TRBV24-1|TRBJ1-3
TGTGCCACCTATCGGGCGACAGGGGACAATTACTCTGGAAACACCATATATTTT
CATYRATGDNYSGNTIYF
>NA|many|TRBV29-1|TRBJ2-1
TGCAGCGTTGTTAGTATCGATGAGCAGTTCTTC
CSVVSIDEQFF
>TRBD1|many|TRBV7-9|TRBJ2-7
TGTGCCAGCAGCTCGGGGGACAGGGTGCTACGGACCTACTACGAGCAGTACTTC
CASSSGDRVLRTYYEQYF
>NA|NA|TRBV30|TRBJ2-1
TGTGCCTGGAGTACCACTTGGGGGGTTTACAATGAGCAGTTCTTC
CAWSTTWGVYNEQFF
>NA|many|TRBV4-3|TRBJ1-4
TGCGCCAGCAGCCAAGAAATGTACCCTAATGAAAAACTGTTTTTT
CASSQEMYPNEKLFF
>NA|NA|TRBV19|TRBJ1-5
TGTGCCAGTAGTATAGACGCGGCGGCAAGATATAGCAATCAGCCCCAGCATTTT
CASSIDAAARYSNQPQHF
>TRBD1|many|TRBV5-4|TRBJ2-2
TGTGCCAGCAGCACGAAACAGGGGCCGGGTACCGGGGAGCTGTTTTTT
CASSTKQGPGTGELFF
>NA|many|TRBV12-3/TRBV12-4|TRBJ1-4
TGTGCCAGCAGTCCTGGGACGGGTAATGAAAAACTGTTTTTT
CASSPGTGNEKLFF
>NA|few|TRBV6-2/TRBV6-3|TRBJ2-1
TGTGCCAGCAGTTACTCAATCGGGTCCAATGAGCAGTTCTTC
CASSYSIGSNEQFF
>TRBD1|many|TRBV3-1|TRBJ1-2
TGTGCCAGCAGCCAAGGGACAGGGGGCAGGGCAGGTGGCTACACCTTC
CASSQGTGGRAGGYTF
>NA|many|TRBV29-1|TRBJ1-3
TGCAGCGTTGAAGATCAGGGACGAGGAAACACCATATATTTT
CSVEDQGRGNTIYF
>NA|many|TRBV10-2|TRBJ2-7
TGCGCCACCCTAGCCCACTCCTACGAGCAGTACTTC
CATLAHSYEQYF
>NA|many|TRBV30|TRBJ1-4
TGTGCCTGGAGTGTTTTTCGATCAGGTGAAAAACTGTTTTTT
CAWSVFRSGEKLFF
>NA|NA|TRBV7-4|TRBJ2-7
TGTGCCAGCAGTTTAAATCCCGATAGGAGGCAGTACTTC
CASSLNPDRRQYF
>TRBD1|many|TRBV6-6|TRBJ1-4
TGTGCCAGCAGTTACGGTACAGGGGCGAATGAAAAACTGTTTTTT
CASSYGTGANEKLFF
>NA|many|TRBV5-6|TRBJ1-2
TGTGCCAGCAGCTGGAGTTGGGGGTACAGTGATGGCTACACCTTC
CASSWSWGYSDGYTF